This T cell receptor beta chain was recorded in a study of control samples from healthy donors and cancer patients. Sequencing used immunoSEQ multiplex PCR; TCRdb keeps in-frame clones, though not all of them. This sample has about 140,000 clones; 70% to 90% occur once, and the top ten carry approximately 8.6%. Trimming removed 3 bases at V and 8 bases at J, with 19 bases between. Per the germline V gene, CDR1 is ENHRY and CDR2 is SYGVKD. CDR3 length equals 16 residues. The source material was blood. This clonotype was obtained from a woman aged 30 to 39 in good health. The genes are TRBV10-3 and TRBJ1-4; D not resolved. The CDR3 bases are TGTGCCATCAGTGATGAAGGGAATAGGGCGGACGAAAAACTGTTTTTT. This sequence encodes CAISDEGNRADEKLFF.